This is a list of T cell receptor beta chains from one sample in a study of cytomegalovirus exposure and HLA in healthy donors. Generated by immunoSEQ multiplex PCR, the TCRdb table keeps only in-frame clones and is missing some. The sample shows about 120,000 clones, roughly 85% of them seen only once. Sequenced input: PBMCs. These receptors originate from a man between 18 and 35 years old in good health and CMV-seropositive. The CDR3 runs from the conserved cysteine through the conserved F or W. Each record gives: D gene, J gene, clone size, V gene, CDR3 DNA, CDR3 protein. The D gene is left open where the match is weak. Where a row states a size, it is once, few, many or the class of an expanded clone; other rows omit it.

.	TRBJ1-2	.	TRBV4-1	TGCGCCAGCAGCCAGCCCGGGACTAACTATGGCTACACCTTC	CASSQPGTNYGYTF
.	TRBJ1-6	.	TRBV28	TGTGCCAGCAGACCCCCTAGCTCCTATAATTCACCCCTCCACTTT	CASRPPSSYNSPLHF
.	TRBJ1-4	.	TRBV9	TGTGCCAGCAGCGTAGACAGCGGGGGAGAAAAACTGTTTTTT	CASSVDSGGEKLFF
.	TRBJ2-7	once	TRBV27	TGTGCCAGCAGTTTAATCGCCGGGGACGAGCAGTACTTC	CASSLIAGDEQYF
.	TRBJ2-1	few	TRBV7-6	TGTGCCAGCAGCCCCAATTACAATGAGCAGTTCTTC	CASSPNYNEQFF
.	TRBJ2-2	once	TRBV9	TGTGCCAGCAGCGTACGGGGATACACCGGGGAGCTGTTTTTT	CASSVRGYTGELFF
TRBD1	TRBJ2-2	.	TRBV7-9	TGTGCCAGCAGCTTAATTAGGACAGGGGACACCGGGGAGCTGTTTTTT	CASSLIRTGDTGELFF
.	TRBJ2-5	once	TRBV9	TGTGCCAGCAGCGTAGAGGGAGGCGAGACCCAGTACTTC	CASSVEGGETQYF
.	TRBJ1-4	.	TRBV19	TGTGCCAGTAGTCCAACCCGAGGGGTAGCGGATGAAAAACTGTTTTTT	CASSPTRGVADEKLFF
.	TRBJ1-1	.	TRBV2	TGTGCCCACCAGGGGTTGAACACTGAAGCTTTCTTT	CAHQGLNTEAFF
.	TRBJ2-7	.	TRBV10-3	TGTGCCATCAGCGTCGGACAGACCTACGAGCAGTACTTC	CAISVGQTYEQYF
.	TRBJ1-1	.	TRBV4-1	TGCGCCAGCAGCCCCGGGCCGCAGGTTGAGGGTGAAGCTTTCTTT	CASSPGPQVEGEAFF